The 15 T cell receptor beta chains in this list originate from one sample, sequenced in a study of cytomegalovirus exposure and HLA in healthy donors. In the PCR, 60 Vbeta and 13 Jbeta primers were used. TCRdb's table, derived via immunoSEQ multiplex PCR, lists solely in-frame clones and lacks some. The sample comprises about 190,000 clones, 79% of which are singletons, and 1.5% to 2% rests with the top ten. The sample comprised PBMCs. These receptor sequences come from a woman younger than 35 in good health and CMV-seronegative.

The CDR3 nucleotides read TGTGCCAGCAGCTTAAGCAGGGTAGTTTTGGAGACCCAGTACTTC. Translating gives CASSLSRVVLETQYF. This rearrangement joins TRBV11-2 to TRBJ2-5; tentatively, D is TRBD1 (5 bases). Trimming took 2 bases from V and 5 from J, leaving 15 bases between them. Per germline, CDR1 SGHAT and CDR2 FQNNGV. This CDR3 has 15 residues. The variable domain in full, completed from reference TRBV11-2 and TRBJ2-5, reads EAGVAQSPRYKIIEKRQSVAFWCNPISGHATLYWYQQILGQGPKLLIQFQNNGVVDDSQLPKDRFSAERLKGVDSTLKIQPAKLEDSAVYLCASSLSRVVLETQYFGPGTRLLVL.

The chain is built from TRBV30 and TRBJ2-4; TRBD2 is a possible D gene (6 bases). This CDR3 region has 14 residues. From germline, CDR1 is GTSNPN and CDR2 SVGIG (reference sequence). Trimming took off 1 base at V and 1 base at J, with 8 bases between the two ends. CDR3 in amino acids: CAWSGGVAKNIQYF. In DNA form, the CDR3 reads TGTGCCTGGAGTGGGGGGGTGGCCAAAAACATTCAGTACTTC.

The CDR3 DNA reads TGTGCTAGTGGTTGGGACAGGGGAAATGAGCAGTTCTTC. This sequence encodes CASGWDRGNEQFF. This chain joins TRBV12-5 and TRBJ2-1, with TRBD1 matching 10 bases. This CDR3 contains 13 residues. The J segment lost 7 bases and the V segment lost 4 bases, leaving 1 base of the junction unmatched. Per germline, CDR1 LGHNT and CDR2 FRNRAP.

This clone is a singleton in its sample. The chain employs TRBV28 and TRBJ1-1; weak D call: TRBD1 (6 bases). Looked up from germline, CDR1 is MDHEN and CDR2 is SYDVKM. The CDR3 length is 16 residues. The V end was cut by 3 bases, the J end by 1 base, with 15 bases between. The CDR3 nucleotides are TGTGCCAGCAGTTTCCCCCTCGGGACACAGAACACTGAAGCTTTCTTT. It translates to CASSFPLGTQNTEAFF.

This clone showed up just a few times. This sequence joins TRBV11-1 and TRBJ1-2, with unresolved D. The CDR3 is made up of 15 amino acids. Trimming cost V 5 bases and J 2 bases, with 15 bases left between them. Germline CDR1 is SGHAT and CDR2 is FQDESV (reference sequence). The CDR3 protein is CASSREAHQNYGYTF. The CDR3 region has the DNA TGTGCCAGCAGCCGGGAGGCTCATCAAAACTATGGCTACACCTTC.

The count of this clone is one. This chain joins TRBV6-1 and TRBJ1-4; a weak D match, TRBD1 (6 bases). V lost 6 bases, J lost 3 bases, and 8 bases lay in between. The CDR3 has 13 amino acids. Germline-derived CDR1 and CDR2 are MNHNS and SASEGT. The chain's CDR3 is CASSRGPNEKLFF. The CDR3 DNA sequence: TGTGCCAGCAGCAGGGGTCCTAATGAAAAACTGTTTTTT.

The V and J genes are TRBV6-5 and TRBJ2-4, with a possible D match to TRBD2 (6 bases). The V gene's germline CDR1 is MNHEY and CDR2 SVGAGI. There are 15 residues in the CDR3. The ends were cut back, 6 bases at V and 7 bases at J, with 19 bases in the middle. The CDR3 nucleotides are TGTGCCAGCAGCCTAATCTGGGGGGAGACGAACATTCAGTACTTC. Translated: CASSLIWGETNIQYF.

The V gene is TRBV5-4, the J gene TRBJ2-1; the match to TRBD2 covers 9 bases. After removal of 0 bases from V and 5 bases from J, the junction contained 15 bases not matched to a gene. The CDR3 contains 19 residues. CDR1 is SGHNT, CDR2 YYREEE, per germline (reference sequence). The CDR3 region is CASSLDLSAGGQRNNEQFF. The CDR3 region has the DNA TGTGCCAGCAGCTTGGACCTGTCGGCGGGGGGGCAAAGGAACAATGAGCAGTTCTTC.

The genes are TRBV9 and TRBJ2-1; a weak D match, TRBD2 (5 bases). The CDR3 runs 15 residues. Between the trimmed V and J ends, which lost 0 bases and 8 bases, there was a span of 15 bases. The germline gives CDR1 SGDLS, CDR2 YYNGEE. The chain's CDR3 is CASSVGTSSSYEQFF. As DNA, the CDR3 is TGTGCCAGCAGCGTAGGAACTAGTAGTTCTTATGAGCAGTTCTTC.

The chain carries TRBV28 and TRBJ1-2; D possibly corresponds to TRBD1 (5 bases). V dropped 2 bases and J dropped 8 bases, with 24 bases sitting between them. The CDR3 length is 17 residues. Germline V gene sequence: CDR1 MDHEN, CDR2 SYDVKM. The CDR3: CASSLRARLVGRGGYTF. The CDR3 DNA is TGTGCCAGCAGTTTACGGGCCAGGCTAGTTGGGAGGGGAGGCTACACCTTC.

This chain joins TRBV5-1 and TRBJ1-6, with D possibly TRBD1 on 5 matching bases. The V gene's germline CDR1 is SGHRS and CDR2 YFSETQ. The CDR3 has 13 amino acids. V was cut by 2 bases and J by 10 bases, with 10 bases left in between. The CDR3 coding sequence is TGCGCCAGCAGCTTCCTCAGGGAATCACCCCTCCACTTT. This translates into CASSFLRESPLHF.

The chain carries TRBV29-1 and TRBJ2-3, with 15 bases lining up with TRBD2. Trimming removed 5 bases from V and 3 bases from J; junction bases left unmatched: 9. Per the germline V gene, CDR1 is SQVTM and CDR2 is ANQGSEA. The CDR3 runs to 17 residues. The DNA of the CDR3 is TGCAGCGTTACCGGACTAGCGGGAGGGATAGGTACAGATACGCAGTATTTT. Protein product: CSVTGLAGGIGTDTQYF.

This clone was counted a few times. The chain has TRBV29-1 and TRBJ2-7, with D perhaps TRBD1 (5 bases). V lost 7 bases and J 0 bases, leaving 10 bases between the germline ends. Germline lookup yields CDR1 SQVTM and CDR2 ANQGSEA. This CDR3 region has 12 residues. CDR3 amino acids: CSAVTDSYEQYF. CDR3 in DNA: TGCAGCGCTGTGACAGACTCCTACGAGCAGTACTTC.

The V gene is TRBV7-8, the J gene TRBJ1-5; 9 bases are shared with TRBD1. Germline V gene sequence: CDR1 SGHVS, CDR2 FQNEAQ. This CDR3 has 15 amino acids. Trimming took 5 bases from V and 5 from J; bases not matched to a gene: 7. CDR3 nucleotides: TGTGCCAGCAGCCTGGGACAGGGACCTTATCAGCCCCAGCATTTT. Amino acids: CASSLGQGPYQPQHF.

The V and J genes are TRBV2 and TRBJ1-5; D gene ambiguous. The CDR3 runs to 13 residues. Trimming removed 4 bases from V and 4 bases from J, with 8 bases in between. Per the germline V gene, CDR1 is SNHLY and CDR2 is FYNNEI. The CDR3 sequence: CASSATGNQPQHF. As DNA, the CDR3 is TGTGCCAGCAGTGCAACGGGAAATCAGCCCCAGCATTTT.